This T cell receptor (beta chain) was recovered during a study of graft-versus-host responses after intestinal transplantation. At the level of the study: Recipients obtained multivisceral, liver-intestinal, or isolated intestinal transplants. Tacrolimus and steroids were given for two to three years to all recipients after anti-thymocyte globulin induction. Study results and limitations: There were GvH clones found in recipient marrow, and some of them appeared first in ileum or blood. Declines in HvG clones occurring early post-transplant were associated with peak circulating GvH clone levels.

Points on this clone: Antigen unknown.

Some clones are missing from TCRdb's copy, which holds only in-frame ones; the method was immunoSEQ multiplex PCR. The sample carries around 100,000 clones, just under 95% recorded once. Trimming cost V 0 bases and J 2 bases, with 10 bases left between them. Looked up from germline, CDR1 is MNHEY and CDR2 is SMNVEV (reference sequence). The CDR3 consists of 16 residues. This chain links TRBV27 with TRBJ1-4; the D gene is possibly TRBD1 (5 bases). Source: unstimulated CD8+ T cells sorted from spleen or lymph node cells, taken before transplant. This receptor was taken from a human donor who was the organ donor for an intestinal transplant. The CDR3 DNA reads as TGTGCCAGCAGTTTATCTTCGGGGCGGACTAATGAAAAACTGTTTTTT. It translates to CASSLSSGRTNEKLFF.